The T cell receptor beta chain described here comes from a study of cytomegalovirus exposure and HLA in healthy donors. Researchers ran the PCR with 60 Vbeta and 13 Jbeta primers. The data were produced by immunoSEQ multiplex PCR, yet TCRdb's version contains in-frame clones alone and is incomplete. The sample shows about 200,000 clones, 79% of them seen only once. This receptor was identified in a girl aged 5 to 17 in good health and CMV-seropositive. What was sequenced was PBMCs.

The CDR3 here is CASSQGGVGAGEAFF. In DNA form, the CDR3 reads TGCGCCAGCAGTCAGGGGGGGGTGGGGGCAGGGGAAGCTTTCTTT. This sequence joins TRBV23-1 and TRBJ1-1, with D possibly TRBD1 on 6 matching bases. TRBV23-1 carries the ORF label, with uncertain function. V shed 3 bases and J shed 8 bases, with 19 bases lying between them. The CDR3 runs 15 residues.